A selection of T cell receptor beta chains follows, all from one sample in a study of blood T cell repertoires in COVID-19. Profiling relied on immunoSEQ multiplex PCR, and the TCRdb table lists in-frame clones only, not all of them. The sample consists of 130,000 to 150,000 clones, 85% of them appearing once. The sample was peripheral blood. These receptors were obtained from a human donor with acute or convalescent COVID-19. The donor label of this sample is uncertain. CDR3s include the opening cysteine and the closing phenylalanine or tryptophan. The D gene is left open where the match is weak. Some rows mark clone size as missing; the rest say once, few, many or name a class of expanded clone.

abundance: few; j_gene: TRBJ1-2; v_gene: TRBV7-2; d_gene: .; CDR3aa: CASSYQGLLIGYTF; CDR3nt: TGTGCCAGCAGTTATCAGGGGCTGTTAATTGGCTACACCTTC
abundance: .; j_gene: TRBJ2-1; v_gene: TRBV7-3; d_gene: TRBD2; CDR3aa: CASSLQLAGEQFF; CDR3nt: TGTGCCAGCAGCTTACAACTAGCGGGAGAGCAGTTCTTC
abundance: .; j_gene: TRBJ2-5; v_gene: TRBV24-1; d_gene: TRBD2; CDR3aa: CATSDLALAGGTETQYF; CDR3nt: TGTGCCACCAGTGATTTGGCACTAGCGGGGGGCACAGAGACCCAGTACTTC
abundance: .; j_gene: TRBJ1-1; v_gene: TRBV2; d_gene: .; CDR3aa: CASSDMADTEAFF; CDR3nt: TGTGCCAGCAGCGATATGGCGGACACTGAAGCTTTCTTT
abundance: once; j_gene: TRBJ2-3; v_gene: TRBV23-1; d_gene: TRBD2; CDR3aa: CASSQSRVVAGRWTDTQYF; CDR3nt: TGCGCCAGCAGTCAATCAAGGGTCGTAGCGGGAAGGTGGACAGATACGCAGTATTTT
abundance: .; j_gene: TRBJ1-4; v_gene: TRBV7-9; d_gene: .; CDR3aa: CASSLALAGYEKLFF; CDR3nt: TGTGCCAGCAGCTTAGCGCTGGCAGGGTATGAAAAACTGTTTTTT
abundance: .; j_gene: TRBJ2-7; v_gene: TRBV6-1; d_gene: TRBD1; CDR3aa: CASSEESDGQGGRYEQYF; CDR3nt: TGTGCCAGCAGTGAAGAATCGGATGGACAGGGAGGCCGCTACGAGCAGTACTTC
abundance: once; j_gene: TRBJ2-1; v_gene: TRBV5-6; d_gene: .; CDR3aa: CASSLLSSGNEQFF; CDR3nt: TGTGCCAGCAGCTTGCTCTCCAGCGGCAATGAGCAGTTCTTC
abundance: .; j_gene: TRBJ1-1; v_gene: TRBV11-2; d_gene: TRBD1; CDR3aa: CASSLDYRGSEAFF; CDR3nt: TGTGCCAGCAGCTTAGATTACAGGGGCTCTGAAGCTTTCTTT
abundance: .; j_gene: TRBJ1-1; v_gene: TRBV10-3; d_gene: .; CDR3aa: CAISESPGGGANTEAFF; CDR3nt: TGTGCCATCAGTGAGTCGCCCGGGGGTGGGGCGAACACTGAAGCTTTCTTT
abundance: .; j_gene: TRBJ1-5; v_gene: TRBV28; d_gene: .; CDR3aa: CASSPSLGVRPQHF; CDR3nt: TGTGCCAGCAGTCCCTCCCTAGGGGTACGGCCCCAGCATTTT
abundance: .; j_gene: TRBJ1-2; v_gene: TRBV6-6; d_gene: TRBD1; CDR3aa: CASSYSETGTYGYTF; CDR3nt: TGTGCCAGCAGTTATAGCGAGACAGGGACCTATGGCTACACCTTC
abundance: .; j_gene: TRBJ2-2; v_gene: TRBV5-1; d_gene: .; CDR3aa: CASSTDGDTGELFF; CDR3nt: TGCGCCAGCAGCACCGACGGGGACACCGGGGAGCTGTTTTTT
abundance: .; j_gene: TRBJ1-1; v_gene: TRBV7-2; d_gene: .; CDR3aa: CASSLRTMNTEAFF; CDR3nt: TGTGCCAGCAGCTTAAGAACTATGAACACTGAAGCTTTCTTT
abundance: few; j_gene: TRBJ1-2; v_gene: TRBV19; d_gene: TRBD1; CDR3aa: CASSIGGGQGIYGYTF; CDR3nt: TGTGCCAGTAGTATAGGGGGGGGACAGGGCATCTATGGCTACACCTTC
abundance: few; j_gene: TRBJ1-4; v_gene: TRBV7-3; d_gene: TRBD1; CDR3aa: CASSLYGQGASKLFF; CDR3nt: TGTGCCAGCAGCTTATATGGACAGGGGGCATCAAAACTGTTTTTT
abundance: .; j_gene: TRBJ2-5; v_gene: TRBV7-9; d_gene: .; CDR3aa: CASSLGVETQYF; CDR3nt: TGTGCCAGCAGCCTGGGAGTGGAGACCCAGTACTTC
abundance: .; j_gene: TRBJ1-1; v_gene: TRBV29-1; d_gene: TRBD1; CDR3aa: CSVDGTVNTEAFF; CDR3nt: TGCAGCGTTGATGGGACAGTGAACACTGAAGCTTTCTTT
abundance: .; j_gene: TRBJ2-2; v_gene: TRBV5-1; d_gene: TRBD2; CDR3aa: CASSLAEREGIGELFF; CDR3nt: TGCGCCAGCAGCTTGGCCGAGCGGGAGGGAATCGGGGAGCTGTTTTTT
abundance: .; j_gene: TRBJ1-1; v_gene: TRBV7-2; d_gene: .; CDR3aa: CASTPPPQGTEAFF; CDR3nt: TGTGCCAGCACCCCACCCCCACAGGGCACTGAAGCTTTCTTT
abundance: .; j_gene: TRBJ2-1; v_gene: TRBV7-3; d_gene: TRBD2; CDR3aa: CASSRRTSGSDEQFF; CDR3nt: TGTGCCAGCAGCCGACGGACTAGCGGGAGTGATGAGCAGTTCTTC
abundance: once; j_gene: TRBJ1-2; v_gene: TRBV7-2; d_gene: .; CDR3aa: CASSLDGLNYGYTF; CDR3nt: TGTGCCAGCAGCTTAGACGGACTCAACTATGGCTACACCTTC